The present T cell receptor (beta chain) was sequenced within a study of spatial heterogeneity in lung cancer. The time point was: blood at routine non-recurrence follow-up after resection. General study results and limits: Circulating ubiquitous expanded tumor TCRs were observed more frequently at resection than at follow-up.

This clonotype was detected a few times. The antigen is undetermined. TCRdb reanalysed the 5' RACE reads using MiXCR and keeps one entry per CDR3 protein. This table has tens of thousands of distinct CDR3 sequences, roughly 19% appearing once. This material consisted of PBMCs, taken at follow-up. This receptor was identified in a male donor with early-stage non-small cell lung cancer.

CDR3 nucleotide sequence: TGTGCCACCAGTGATTCCGGACCCAACACAGATACGCAGTATTTT. Translated, it gives CATSDSGPNTDTQYF. The chain combines TRBV24-1 with TRBJ2-3; D uncertain. The germline V gene has CDR1 KGHDR and CDR2 SFDVKD. The CDR3 totals 15 residues. Trimming left V 2 bases short and J 2 bases short, with 10 bases between.